Below, 26 T cell receptor beta chains from the same sample are listed, as sequenced in a study of T cells in Graves' hyperthyroidism and ophthalmopathy. Using RNA transcripts as the source, TCR beta CDR3 regions were amplified. The primer set for the first-round RT-PCR of the TCR CDR3 was HTBI. TCRdb re-analysed the multiplex PCR reads in MiXCR, keeping a single row per CDR3 protein. The sample consists of more than 450,000 distinct CDR3 sequences, just under 20% of them appearing once. The sequenced material came from blood. These receptors originate from a middle-aged man with Graves' ophthalmopathy.

There are many counts of this clonotype. This chain connects TRBV2 to TRBJ1-2; 7 bases map to TRBD1. The germline CDR1 and CDR2 sequences are SNHLY and FYNNEI. CDR3 length: 18 residues. Unmatched junction bases numbered 20, after V lost 9 bases and J lost 1 base. CDR3 sequence reads: CASSYSPGTASFNYGYTF. The CDR3 nucleotides are TGTGCCAGTTCCTACAGTCCCGGGACAGCCTCTTTTAACTATGGCTACACCTTC.

This clonotype appeared a few times. J is TRBJ2-5 and V is TRBV5-1, with 9 bases identical to TRBD1. Looked up from germline, CDR1 is SGHRS and CDR2 is YFSETQ. The CDR3 runs to 14 residues. V trimming: 4 bases; J trimming: 5 bases; junction bases outside the gene matches: 6. The CDR3 bases are TGCGCCAGCAGCGGGGGACAGGGAGGGGAGACCCAGTACTTC. Amino acids: CASSGGQGGETQYF.

At least ten counts were recorded for this clonotype. This chain uses TRBV7-8 with TRBJ2-1; 7 positions agree with TRBD2. Germline-derived CDR1 and CDR2 are SGHVS and FQNEAQ. V shed 3 bases and J 6 bases; nucleotides not matched to a gene: 5. There are 14 residues in the CDR3. The CDR3 sequence: CASSFGTISNEQFF. The CDR3 DNA reads as TGTGCCAGCAGCTTCGGGACTATCAGCAATGAGCAGTTCTTC.

This clonotype was recorded many times. V is TRBV11-2 and J is TRBJ2-7, with a weak D call TRBD1 (6 bases). V dropped 6 bases and J dropped 3 bases, with 18 bases sitting between them. The CDR3 extends over 15 amino acids. CDR1 is SGHAT and CDR2 is FQNNGV in the germline V gene. The CDR3 nucleotides are TGTGCCAGCAGTCGCACGCAAGACAGGCGCTACGAGCAGTACTTC. This codes for CASSRTQDRRYEQYF.

This clonotype was detected a few times. One end of the junction does not line up with germline, which may come from a read error. The chain joins TRBV2 to TRBJ1-1, with D maybe TRBD1 (5 bases). The CDR3 extends over 11 amino acids. Germline V gene lookup returns CDR1 SNHLY and CDR2 FYNNEI. The CDR3 loop reads CASGEDREAFF. CDR3 sequence (DNA): TGTGCCAGCGGTGAAGACAGAGAAGCTTTCTTT.

This clonotype was observed many times. The chain links TRBV2 to TRBJ2-3; no firm D call. Germline assignment: CDR1 SNHLY and CDR2 FYNNEI. V gave up 0 bases and J gave up 0 bases, with 13 bases separating them. The CDR3 has 17 residues. The CDR3 coding sequence is TGTGCCAGCAGTGAAGCGGGCCAGATCACTAGCACAGATACGCAGTATTTT. Translating gives CASSEAGQITSTDTQYF.

The sample holds many counts of this clonotype. This chain joins TRBV7-3 and TRBJ2-1; TRBD1 or TRBD2 may be the D gene (5 bases each). From germline, CDR1 is SGHTA and CDR2 FQGTGA. This CDR3 comprises 16 residues. V was trimmed by 2 bases and J by 0 bases, leaving 11 bases between them. In nucleotides, the CDR3 is TGTGCCAGCAGCTTACAAGGGGCGGGCTCCTACAATGAGCAGTTCTTC. As protein: CASSLQGAGSYNEQFF. Supplemented by reference TRBV7-3 and TRBJ2-1, the full variable domain reads GAGVSQTPSNKVTEKGKYVELRCDPISGHTALYWYRQSLGQGPEFLIYFQGTGAADDSGLPNDRFFAVRPEGSVSTLKIQRTERGDSAVYLCASSLQGAGSYNEQFFGPGTRLTVL.

This clonotype was detected many times. This chain uses TRBV3-1 with TRBJ1-2; TRBD1 might be the D (6 bases). Trimming shortened V by 0 bases and J by 4 bases, and 12 bases separated the two germline ends. Germline V gene lookup returns CDR1 LGHDT and CDR2 YNNKEL (reference sequence). CDR3 size: 15 residues. The CDR3: CASSQDGGRGYGYTF. CDR3 nucleotide sequence: TGTGCCAGCAGCCAAGATGGGGGGCGCGGCTATGGCTACACCTTC. Full variable domain (missing parts from reference TRBV3-1 and TRBJ1-2): DTAVSQTPKYLVTQMGNDKSIKCEQNLGHDTMYWYKQDSKKFLKIMFSYNNKELIINETVPNRFSPKSPDKAHLNLHINSLELGDSAVYFCASSQDGGRGYGYTFGSGTRLTVV.

At least ten counts were recorded for this clonotype. This sequence joins TRBV5-1 and TRBJ2-7; tentative D call: TRBD2 (5 bases). The length of the CDR3 is 12 residues. From germline, CDR1 is SGHRS and CDR2 YFSETQ. The V end was cut by 6 bases, the J end by 6 bases, with 13 bases between. CDR3 DNA sequence: TGCGCCAGCATAGAGACGAGGGCCGAGCAGTACTTC. Protein product: CASIETRAEQYF.

Here the CDR3 DNA reads TGTGCCAGTAGTATAGCTGCCTTGGGTGAAGCTTTCTTT. This sequence encodes CASSIAALGEAFF. The chain combines TRBV19 with TRBJ1-1; D is unclear. Germline V gene sequence: CDR1 LNHDA, CDR2 SQIVND (reference sequence). The CDR3 covers 13 residues. V was cut by 1 base and J by 7 bases, with 10 bases left in between. Using reference TRBV19 and TRBJ1-1 for the parts outside the CDR3, the full variable domain is DGGITQSPKYLFRKEGQNVTLSCEQNLNHDAMYWYRQDPGQGLRLIYYSQIVNDFQKGDIAEGYSVSREKKESFPLTVTSAQKNPTAFYLCASSIAALGEAFFGQGTRLTVV.

The rearrangement uses TRBV19 and TRBJ1-1; D remains unclear. The CDR3 length is 13 residues. CDR1 is LNHDA, CDR2 SQIVND, per germline (reference sequence). Trimming removed 5 bases at V and 0 bases at J, with 7 bases between. CDR3 bases: TGTGCCAGTAGTTACGGGGTGAACACTGAAGCTTTCTTT. Its translation: CASSYGVNTEAFF.

This clonotype was observed a few times. The chain recombines TRBV19 with TRBJ2-3; 10 bases match TRBD1. The junction had 6 bases not matched to a gene; V was cut back by 5 bases and J by 1 base. Per germline, CDR1 LNHDA and CDR2 SQIVND (reference sequence). There are 16 residues in the CDR3. The CDR3 DNA reads TGTGCCAGTAGTCTTCGGACAGGGGGAGGCACAGATACGCAGTATTTT. This gives the protein CASSLRTGGGTDTQYF.

The J gene is TRBJ2-1, the V gene TRBV19; D is unclear. The CDR3 loop spans 15 amino acids. In germline, CDR1 is LNHDA, CDR2 SQIVND (reference sequence). The V gene lost 3 bases and the J gene lost 9 bases, with 18 bases spanning the gap. The CDR3 sequence: CASSMLVARFSEQFF. CDR3 nucleotides: TGTGCCAGTAGTATGCTGGTAGCCCGGTTTAGTGAGCAGTTCTTC.

As concerns this clonotype: The junction does not match germline at one end; this may be a read error. The V gene is TRBV7-3, the J gene TRBJ2-4; 10 bases are shared with TRBD1. Germline assignment: CDR1 SGHTA and CDR2 FQGTGA. This CDR3 is built from 18 residues. CDR3 sequence (DNA): TGTGCCAGCAGGCTGACAGGGGGCTTCTCACCCGACAAAAACATTCAGTGCTTC. Translated: CASRLTGGFSPDKNIQCF.

The chain has TRBV20-1 and TRBJ1-5; D is unclear. The CDR3 extends over 18 amino acids. V shed 3 bases and J shed 2 bases, with 23 bases lying between them. CDR1 DFQATT and CDR2 SNEGSKA come from the germline V gene (reference sequence). CDR3 region: CSASPGPIGRAGNQPQHF. DNA of the CDR3: TGCAGTGCTAGTCCGGGTCCCATCGGACGTGCTGGCAATCAGCCCCAGCATTTT.

The chain joins TRBV2 to TRBJ1-6, with a possible D match to TRBD1 (5 bases). The CDR3 runs 13 residues. CDR1 and CDR2 (germline): SNHLY, FYNNEI. Trimming shortened V by 8 bases and J by 10 bases, and 15 bases separated the two germline ends. CDR3 sequence: CASGWAEGSPLHF. Here the CDR3 DNA reads TGTGCCAGCGGGTGGGCAGAGGGGTCACCCCTCCACTTT. Full variable domain (rest looked up from reference TRBV2 and TRBJ1-6): EPEVTQTPSHQVTQMGQEVILRCVPISNHLYFYWYRQILGQKVEFLVSFYNNEISEKSEIFDDQFSVERPDGSNFTLKIRSTKLEDSAMYFCASGWAEGSPLHFGNGTRLTVT.

V gene TRBV11-1 combines with J gene TRBJ2-7; 8 positions match TRBD1. Germline assignment: CDR1 SGHAT and CDR2 FQDESV (reference sequence). J was trimmed by 7 bases and V by 4 bases; bases with no gene match: 3. The CDR3 is made up of 12 amino acids. This CDR3 reads CASSSGQGEQYF. As DNA, the CDR3 is TGTGCCAGCAGCTCTGGACAGGGAGAGCAGTACTTC. Looking up the rest from reference TRBV11-1 and TRBJ2-7 gives the full variable domain: EAEVAQSPRYKITEKSQAVAFWCDPISGHATLYWYRQILGQGPELLVQFQDESVVDDSQLPKDRFSAERLKGVDSTLKIQPAELGDSAMYLCASSSGQGEQYFGPGTRLTVT.

The rearrangement uses TRBV3-1 and TRBJ1-3; maybe TRBD1 (6 bases). CDR3 length: 15 residues. Trimming removed 4 bases from V and 5 bases from J, with 15 bases in between. Germline loops: CDR1 LGHDT, CDR2 YNNKEL (reference sequence). The CDR3: CASSPHDRPRNTIYF. The CDR3, as DNA: TGTGCCAGCAGCCCACACGACAGGCCCCGAAACACCATATATTTT.

This clonotype was detected only a few times. The rearrangement links TRBV2 to TRBJ1-2; D is ambiguous. Trimming shortened V by 7 bases and J by 7 bases, and 13 bases separated the two germline ends. Germline CDR1 and CDR2: SNHLY and FYNNEI. This CDR3 comprises 12 residues. The CDR3 protein is CASKQSSLGYTF. The CDR3 region has the DNA TGTGCCAGCAAACAGTCTAGCCTTGGCTACACCTTC.

This clonotype was observed at least ten times. The chain has TRBV2 and TRBJ2-5; D might be TRBD1 (6 bases). Trimming took off 8 bases at V and 2 bases at J, with 12 bases between the two ends. The CDR3 is 13 amino acids. The germline V gene has CDR1 SNHLY and CDR2 FYNNEI. Written as DNA, the CDR3 is TGTGCCAGCGAAAGGGACATTCAAGAGACCCAGTACTTC. It codes for CASERDIQETQYF.

The sample holds many counts of this clonotype. The J gene is TRBJ2-3, the V gene TRBV11-2; 14 bases line up with TRBD2. Germline CDR1 reads SGHAT; CDR2 reads FQNNGV. With V trimmed by 5 bases and J by 7 bases, 8 bases remained unmatched. The CDR3 contains 16 residues. CDR3 loop: CASSPRGTSGSNTQYF. The CDR3 DNA is TGTGCCAGCAGCCCCAGAGGGACTAGCGGGAGTAATACGCAGTATTTT.

A few counts support this clonotype. The rearrangement uses TRBV29-1 and TRBJ2-4; 8 positions match TRBD1. Trimming took 7 bases from V and 7 from J; bases not matched to a gene: 6. The germline CDR1 and CDR2 sequences are SQVTM and ANQGSEA. This CDR3 region has 12 residues. The CDR3 bases are TGCAGCGCCGGGACAGGACGGAACATTCAGTACTTC. Translating it yields CSAGTGRNIQYF.

This clonotype was observed a handful of times. The gene calls are TRBV7-9 and TRBJ2-7, with 10 bases fitting TRBD1. The trim removed 1 base at V and 6 bases at J, leaving 9 bases unmatched. The germline CDR1 and CDR2 sequences are SEHNR and FQNEAQ (reference sequence). CDR3 length equals 16 residues. DNA of the CDR3: TGTGCCAGCAGCTTAGTGGCCGGGACAGGGGAAGGCGAGCAGTACTTC. Its protein product is CASSLVAGTGEGEQYF.

This clonotype showed up many times. The CDR3 loop is CASSAPAGVCYEQYF. The CDR3 coding sequence is TGTGCCAGCAGTGCCCCGGCAGGGGTGTGCTACGAGCAGTACTTC. The V and J genes are TRBV28 and TRBJ2-7, with D possibly matching TRBD1 (6 bases). The CDR3 runs to 15 residues. Looked up from germline, CDR1 is MDHEN and CDR2 is SYDVKM. Trimming removed 5 bases at V and 3 bases at J, with 17 bases between.

The chain combines TRBV29-1 with TRBJ1-2; D gene uncertain. Germline V gene lookup returns CDR1 SQVTM and CDR2 ANQGSEA. The CDR3 is 14 residues long. Trimming cost V 0 bases and J 6 bases, with 14 bases left between them. CDR3 in DNA: TGCAGCGTTGAAGATCTTAGGACGGTAAATGGCTACACCTTC. It encodes CSVEDLRTVNGYTF.

In its sample, this clonotype was seen a few times. The chain uses TRBV30 and TRBJ1-4; 9 positions match TRBD1. In germline, CDR1 is GTSNPN, CDR2 SVGIG (reference sequence). CDR3 length equals 15 residues. The V gene end was trimmed by 3 bases and the J gene end by 5 bases; junction bases not matched to a gene: 7. CDR3 protein: CAWRNAGTGNEKLFF. CDR3 in DNA: TGTGCCTGGAGGAACGCCGGGACAGGGAATGAAAAACTGTTTTTT.